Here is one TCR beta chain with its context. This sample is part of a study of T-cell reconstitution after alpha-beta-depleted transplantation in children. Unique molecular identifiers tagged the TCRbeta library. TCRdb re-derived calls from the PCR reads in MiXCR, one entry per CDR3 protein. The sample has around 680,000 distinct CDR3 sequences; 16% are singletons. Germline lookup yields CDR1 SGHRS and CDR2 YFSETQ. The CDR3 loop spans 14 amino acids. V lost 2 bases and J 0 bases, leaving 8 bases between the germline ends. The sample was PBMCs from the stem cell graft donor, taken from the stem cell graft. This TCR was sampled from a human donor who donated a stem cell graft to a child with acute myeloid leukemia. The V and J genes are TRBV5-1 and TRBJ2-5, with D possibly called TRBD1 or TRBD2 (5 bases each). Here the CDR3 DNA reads TGCGCCAGCAGCTTTGGGGGAAACCAAGAGACCCAGTACTTC. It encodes CASSFGGNQETQYF.